The 26 T cell receptor beta chains below were found in one sample sequenced in a study of T cell changes during pregnancy in multiple sclerosis. This table comes from immunoSEQ multiplex PCR, and its TCRdb copy is limited to in-frame clones, with some not included. The sample has around 130,000 clones; less than 97% are singletons. The source was peripheral blood, collected after pregnancy. These receptors originate from a female donor with multiple sclerosis, enrolled in a pregnancy study.

The CDR3 here is CASSWRGYEQYF. The CDR3, as DNA: TGTGCCAGCAGTTGGCGCGGTTACGAGCAGTACTTC. The gene calls are TRBV6-6 and TRBJ2-7; D gene ambiguous. CDR1 is MNHNY and CDR2 is SVGAGI in the germline V gene (reference sequence). This CDR3 has 12 residues. The V and J ends lost 4 bases and 4 bases respectively, with 8 bases between them.

The chain combines TRBV6-1 with TRBJ1-5; D unclear. This CDR3 contains 14 residues. V dropped 7 bases and J dropped 4 bases, with 14 bases sitting between them. Germline CDR1 reads MNHNS; CDR2 reads SASEGT. In DNA form, the CDR3 reads TGTGCCAGCAAGGTGGGCAGTTCAAATCAGCCCCAGCATTTT. Its protein is CASKVGSSNQPQHF.

The gene calls are TRBV29-1 and TRBJ2-1, with no clear D. V lost 3 bases and J 5 bases, leaving 20 bases between the germline ends. CDR1 is SQVTM and CDR2 is ANQGSEA in the germline V gene. The CDR3 extends over 16 amino acids. The CDR3 sequence is CSVDKTAVPPNNEQFF. The CDR3 DNA sequence: TGCAGCGTTGATAAGACCGCGGTACCTCCTAACAATGAGCAGTTCTTC.

The V gene is TRBV9, the J gene TRBJ2-1, with TRBD2 matching over 11 bases. Trimming took 4 bases from V and 6 from J; bases not matched to a gene: 9. This CDR3 region has 16 residues. Germline values: CDR1 SGDLS, CDR2 YYNGEE. The CDR3 DNA reads TGTGCCAGCAGCCGAGGGGGACTAGCGGCCCTCAATGAGCAGTTCTTC. This encodes CASSRGGLAALNEQFF.

The chain has TRBV18 and TRBJ2-7, with 8 bases that match TRBD1. This CDR3 has 18 residues. The V gene's germline CDR1 is KGHSH and CDR2 LQKENI. The V gene end was trimmed by 3 bases and the J gene end by 3 bases; junction bases not matched to a gene: 16. CDR3 region: CASSPTSPTGVFHYEQYF. In DNA, the CDR3 is TGTGCCAGCTCACCGACCTCGCCGACAGGGGTTTTTCACTACGAGCAGTACTTC.

The chain uses TRBV5-1 and TRBJ2-5; D might be TRBD1 (5 bases). Germline CDR1 reads SGHRS; CDR2 reads YFSETQ. CDR3 length: 14 residues. V dropped 0 bases and J dropped 2 bases, with 8 bases sitting between them. The CDR3 region is CASSLDRPQETQYF. In nucleotides, the CDR3 is TGCGCCAGCAGCTTGGACAGGCCACAAGAGACCCAGTACTTC.

As regards this clone: A junction end diverges from the germline sequence, so it may reflect a read error. This sequence joins TRBV7-7 and TRBJ2-7; 8 bases line up with TRBD1. From germline, CDR1 is SSHAT and CDR2 FNYEAQ (reference sequence). The CDR3 length is 13 residues. CDR3 protein: CASSRQGKYEQYF. For the CDR3, the DNA is TGTGCTAGCAGCCGACAGGGGAAGTACGAGCAGTACTTC. The entire variable domain, with the rest obtained from reference TRBV7-7 and TRBJ2-7, is as follows: GAGVSQSPRYKVTKRGQDVTLRCDPISSHATLYWYQQALGQGPEFLTYFNYEAQPDKSGLPSDRFSAERPEGSISTLTIQRTEQRDSAMYRCASSRQGKYEQYFGPGTRLTVT.

The V call is TRBV7-3, the J call TRBJ2-2; TRBD2 matches 9 bases. This CDR3 comprises 16 residues. V lost 5 bases to trimming and J lost 7 bases; unmatched junction nucleotides: 11. Germline-derived CDR1 and CDR2 are SGHTA and FQGTGA. The DNA of the CDR3 is TGTGCCAGCAGCCCCGATGCGGGAGGGCCCGGCGGGGAGCTGTTTTTT. Protein: CASSPDAGGPGGELFF.

This clone was found once. J is TRBJ1-5 and V is TRBV30; no definite D call. CDR3 length: 13 amino acids. Germline lookup yields CDR1 GTSNPN and CDR2 SVGIG (reference sequence). Trimming removed 1 base from V and 3 bases from J, with 7 bases in between. For the CDR3, the DNA is TGTGCCTGGAGTGCGGGGTACAATCAGCCCCAGCATTTT. Its protein product is CAWSAGYNQPQHF.

The genes are TRBV6-5 and TRBJ2-6, with 11 bases fitting TRBD1. CDR3 length equals 15 residues. The V gene end was trimmed by 8 bases and the J gene end by 3 bases; junction bases not matched to a gene: 3. Germline loops: CDR1 MNHEY, CDR2 SVGAGI. CDR3 nucleotides: TGTGCCAGCGGACAGGGGGCGTATGGGGCCAACGTCCTGACTTTC. Translated: CASGQGAYGANVLTF.

The rearrangement uses TRBV6-4 and TRBJ2-1; tentative D call: TRBD1 (6 bases). This CDR3 has 14 amino acids. Deletions cut 7 bases from V and 2 bases from J, with 12 bases between. Germline V gene data show CDR1 as MRHNA and CDR2 as SNTAGT. CDR3 residues: CASTRTDTYNEQFF. CDR3 nucleotide sequence: TGTGCCAGCACCAGGACAGATACCTACAATGAGCAGTTCTTC.

The V gene is TRBV5-4, the J gene TRBJ1-2, with D unresolved. Trimming shortened V by 4 bases and J by 5 bases, and 15 bases separated the two germline ends. Germline CDR1 reads SGHNT; CDR2 reads YYREEE (reference sequence). The CDR3 runs to 14 residues. The CDR3 coding sequence is TGTGCCAGCAGCCCCCTACCGAGGGATTATGGCTACACCTTC. Its translation: CASSPLPRDYGYTF.

The rearrangement uses TRBV4-3 and TRBJ1-1; D is perhaps TRBD1 (6 bases). The CDR3 loop spans 14 amino acids. The germline V gene has CDR1 LGHNA and CDR2 YSLEER. Trimming removed 4 bases from V and 1 base from J, with 10 bases in between. The CDR3 sequence: CASSRVTGNTEAFF. The CDR3, as DNA: TGCGCCAGCAGCCGCGTGACAGGGAACACTGAAGCTTTCTTT.

The CDR3 protein is CASSVEIGGTPNTGELFF. In DNA form, the CDR3 reads TGTGCCAGCAGCGTCGAGATTGGCGGAACCCCGAACACCGGGGAGCTGTTTTTT. The chain employs TRBV9 and TRBJ2-2; D not certain. V gave up 2 bases and J gave up 0 bases, with 17 bases separating them. The germline V gene encodes CDR1 SGDLS and CDR2 YYNGEE. The CDR3 spans 18 residues.

V gene TRBV27 combines with J gene TRBJ2-1; D is possibly TRBD1 (6 bases). This CDR3 has 13 residues. V dropped 5 bases and J dropped 10 bases, with 15 bases sitting between them. CDR1 and CDR2 from the germline V gene are MNHEY and SMNVEV (reference sequence). The CDR3 loop reads CASSPTDRREQFF. The DNA for the CDR3 is TGTGCCAGCAGTCCGACAGACAGGAGGGAGCAGTTCTTC.

CDR3 region: CASSATPGQNTEAFF. CDR3 nucleotides: TGTGCCAGCAGCGCGACTCCTGGACAAAACACTGAAGCTTTCTTT. The genes are TRBV6-1 and TRBJ1-1; a possible D gene is TRBD1 (5 bases). Between the trimmed V and J ends, which lost 6 bases and 2 bases, there was a span of 16 bases. Germline V CDR1 and CDR2: MNHNS, SASEGT. The CDR3 is made up of 15 amino acids.

The chain is built from TRBV4-3 and TRBJ2-3; maybe TRBD2 (6 bases). Germline lookup yields CDR1 LGHNA and CDR2 YSLEER. The CDR3 is 16 residues long. The V gene lost 4 bases and the J gene lost 0 bases, with 14 bases spanning the gap. CDR3 amino acids: CASSLLSGSSTDTQYF. The CDR3 DNA sequence: TGCGCCAGCAGCCTCCTTAGCGGATCTAGCACAGATACGCAGTATTTT.

V usage is TRBV6-1 and J usage is TRBJ2-1, with 7 bases lining up with TRBD2. Germline CDR1 MNHNS, CDR2 SASEGT. The CDR3 has 15 residues. Trimming cost V 4 bases and J 0 bases; bases outside gene matches: 3. The CDR3: CASSAAGASYNEQFF. CDR3 DNA sequence: TGTGCCAGCAGTGCGGCGGGAGCCTCCTACAATGAGCAGTTCTTC.

The chain couples TRBV30 to TRBJ2-7; D is undetermined. This CDR3 contains 14 residues. Germline V CDR1 and CDR2: GTSNPN, SVGIG (reference sequence). Trimming removed 0 bases from V and 1 base from J, with 10 bases in between. CDR3 sequence: CAWSVGTGSYEQYF. For the CDR3, the DNA is TGTGCCTGGAGTGTGGGCACTGGATCCTACGAGCAGTACTTC.

Comments on this clone: This sample also contains other DNA sequences that code for the same CDR3. The V gene is TRBV27, the J gene TRBJ2-5, with TRBD2 as a possible D gene (6 bases). Germline V gene sequence: CDR1 MNHEY, CDR2 SMNVEV (reference sequence). Trimming stripped 2 bases from V and 5 bases from J, with 12 bases between. The CDR3 has 14 amino acids. The CDR3 nucleotides are TGTGCCAGCAGTTTACTCGCTGGGGGGGAGACCCAGTACTTC. Amino acids: CASSLLAGGETQYF.

This clone was counted once. This rearrangement joins TRBV25-1 to TRBJ2-3; tentative D call: TRBD1 (6 bases). The germline V gene has CDR1 MGHDK and CDR2 SYGVNS. The CDR3 extends over 14 amino acids. Trimming removed 1 base from V and 5 bases from J, with 10 bases in between. CDR3 DNA sequence: TGTGCCAGCAGTGAATGGGGCAGGGGAGATACGCAGTATTTT. Protein product: CASSEWGRGDTQYF.

The V and J genes are TRBV28 and TRBJ1-5; maybe TRBD1 (6 bases). CDR3 size: 16 residues. Looked up from germline, CDR1 is MDHEN and CDR2 is SYDVKM. Trimming shortened V by 5 bases and J by 2 bases, and 16 bases separated the two germline ends. This CDR3 is CASSGLGGTRNQPQHF. The CDR3, as DNA: TGTGCCAGCAGTGGCCTGGGTGGGACACGCAATCAGCCCCAGCATTTT.

CDR3 region: CASSPLSRGIHETQYF. CDR3 in DNA: TGTGCCAGCTCACCACTTTCAAGGGGGATACACGAGACCCAGTACTTC. V gene TRBV18 combines with J gene TRBJ2-5; TRBD1 is a possible D gene (6 bases). This CDR3 has 16 amino acids. With 1 base removed from V and 5 bases from J, the gap between germline ends came to 17 bases. Germline CDR1 is KGHSH and CDR2 is LQKENI.

CDR3 region: CASSEGGAPAPYEQYF. CDR3 sequence (DNA): TGTGCCAGCAGCGAGGGGGGGGCCCCGGCGCCCTACGAGCAGTACTTC. This chain connects TRBV28 to TRBJ2-7, with a tentative D call TRBD2 (7 bases). Between the trimmed V and J ends, which lost 6 bases and 2 bases, there was a span of 20 bases. This CDR3 comprises 16 residues. The germline CDR1 and CDR2 sequences are MDHEN and SYDVKM.

This CDR3 reads CASSIEAGVYNTEAFF. CDR3 coding DNA: TGTGCCAGTAGTATCGAGGCCGGGGTCTACAACACTGAAGCTTTCTTT. The rearrangement links TRBV19 to TRBJ1-1; unclear D gene. The V gene's germline CDR1 is LNHDA and CDR2 SQIVND (reference sequence). The CDR3 length is 16 residues. V was clipped by 3 bases and J by 2 bases, with 16 bases between them. The full variable domain, completed using reference TRBV19 and TRBJ1-1, is DGGITQSPKYLFRKEGQNVTLSCEQNLNHDAMYWYRQDPGQGLRLIYYSQIVNDFQKGDIAEGYSVSREKKESFPLTVTSAQKNPTAFYLCASSIEAGVYNTEAFFGQGTRLTVV.

The V gene is TRBV7-2, the J gene TRBJ2-7; TRBD2 aligns across 7 bases. The CDR3 extends over 14 amino acids. J gave up 4 bases and V 2 bases, and 5 bases lay outside the gene matches. Germline values: CDR1 SGHTA, CDR2 FQGNSA. DNA for the CDR3: TGTGCCAGCAGCTTAAGCGGGGTCCCATACGAGCAGTACTTC. This translates into CASSLSGVPYEQYF.